This TCR beta chain was identified during a study of T cell repertoires in cytomegalovirus infection. Worth noting for this clonotype: One junction end disagrees with the germline gene, perhaps due to a read error.

One entry per CDR3 protein results from TCRdb running MiXCR on the reads. The profile shows some 280,000 distinct CDR3 sequences, roughly 13% of them singletons. From germline, CDR1 is LNHDA and CDR2 SQIVND (reference sequence). This CDR3 comprises 14 residues. V is TRBV19 and J is TRBJ1-5; weak D call: TRBD1 (5 bases). The sample comprised PBMCs. The origin of this receptor is a human donor in good health (CMV status not recorded). Some clones in this sample may be carry-over from other donors' samples. The CDR3 DNA sequence: TGTGCCAGTAGTCCCCAGGGCGGTAATCAGCCCAAGCATTTT. Amino acids: CASSPQGGNQPKHF.